The clone carrying this T cell receptor (beta chain) was seen more than once but under ten times. As yet, its antigen is unknown. The sample belongs to a study of human T cells and chemical hapten exposure. Time point specified: pre-sensitization, week 0. The treatment here: therapeutic diphenylcyclopropenone sensitization with weekly scalp DPC. Whole blood that had not been fractionated was the source of extracted total RNA. Individual cDNA molecules received unique molecular identifiers in the library. The authors' processing: Between roughly 23,224 and 700,000 TCRs appeared in each sample, and the median stood at approximately 100,000. TCRdb reprocessed the RACE reads via MiXCR and lists one record per CDR3 protein. TCRdb assigned the V and J calls; the authors' analysis was not used. This sample has some 57,000 distinct CDR3 sequences, with around a tenth found just once. The J segment lost 6 bases and the V segment lost 3 bases, leaving 13 bases of the junction unmatched. This CDR3 has 18 residues. In germline, CDR1 is DFQATT, CDR2 SNEGSKA (reference sequence).

Findings and limits, study-wide: No alteration of TCRs above 1 in 1000 frequency was seen with DPC sensitization.

The chain has TRBV20-1 and TRBJ2-3; 15 bases line up with TRBD2. The TCR was taken from a woman younger than 45 with alopecia areata. Some clones in this sample may be carry-over from other donors' samples. The material was whole blood, obtained in connection with sensitization to the hapten diphenylcyclopropenone (DPC). CDR3 sequence (DNA): TGCAGTGCTAGCTTACCGCCGGGACTAGCGGGGGGCCCGGATACGCAGTATTTT. Its translation: CSASLPPGLAGGPDTQYF.